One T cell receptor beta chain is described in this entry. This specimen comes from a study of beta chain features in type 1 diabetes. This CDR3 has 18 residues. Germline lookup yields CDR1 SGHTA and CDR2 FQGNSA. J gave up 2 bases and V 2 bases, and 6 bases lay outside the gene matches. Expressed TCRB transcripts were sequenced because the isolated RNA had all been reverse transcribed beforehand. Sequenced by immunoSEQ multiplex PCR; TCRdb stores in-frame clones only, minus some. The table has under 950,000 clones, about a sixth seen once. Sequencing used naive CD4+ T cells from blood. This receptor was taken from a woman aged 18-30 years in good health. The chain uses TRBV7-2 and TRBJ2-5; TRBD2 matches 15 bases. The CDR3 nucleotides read TGTGCCAGCAGCTTACGAGGACTAGCGGGAGGGCTTCAAGAGACCCAGTACTTC. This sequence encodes CASSLRGLAGGLQETQYF. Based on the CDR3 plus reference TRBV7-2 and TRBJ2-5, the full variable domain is GAGVSQSPSNKVTEKGKDVELRCDPISGHTALYWYRQSLGQGLEFLIYFQGNSAPDKSGLPSDRFSAERTGGSVSTLTIQRTQQEDSAVYLCASSLRGLAGGLQETQYFGPGTRLLVL.